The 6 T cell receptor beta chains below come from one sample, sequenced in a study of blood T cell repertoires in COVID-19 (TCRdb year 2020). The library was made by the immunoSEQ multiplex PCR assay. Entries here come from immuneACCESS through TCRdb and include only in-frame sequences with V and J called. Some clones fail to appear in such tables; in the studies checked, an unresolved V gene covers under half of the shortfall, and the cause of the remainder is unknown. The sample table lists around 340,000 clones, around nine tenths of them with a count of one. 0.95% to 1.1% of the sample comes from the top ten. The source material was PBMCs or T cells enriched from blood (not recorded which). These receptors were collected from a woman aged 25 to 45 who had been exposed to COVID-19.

CDR3 amino acids: CAWSATRTSGRNEQFF. As DNA, the CDR3 is TGTGCCTGGAGTGCCACCCGGACTAGCGGGAGGAATGAGCAGTTCTTC. This chain connects TRBV30 to TRBJ2-1, with 14 bases identical to TRBD2. Germline V gene data show CDR1 as GTSNPN and CDR2 as SVGIG (reference sequence). The CDR3 totals 16 residues. Losses at the gene ends were 1 base for V and 7 bases for J; bases not matched to a gene: 6.

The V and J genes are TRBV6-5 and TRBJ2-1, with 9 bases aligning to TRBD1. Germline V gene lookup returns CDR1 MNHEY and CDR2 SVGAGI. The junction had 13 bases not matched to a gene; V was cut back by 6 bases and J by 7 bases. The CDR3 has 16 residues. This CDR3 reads CASRYPTGTGQNEQFF. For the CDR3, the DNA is TGTGCCAGCAGATACCCCACCGGGACAGGGCAAAATGAGCAGTTCTTC.

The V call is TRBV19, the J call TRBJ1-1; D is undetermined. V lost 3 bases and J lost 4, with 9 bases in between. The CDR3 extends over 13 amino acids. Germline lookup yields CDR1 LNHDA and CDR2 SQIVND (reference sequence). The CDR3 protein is CASSISGATEAFF. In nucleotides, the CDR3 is TGTGCCAGTAGTATTTCGGGTGCCACTGAAGCTTTCTTT.

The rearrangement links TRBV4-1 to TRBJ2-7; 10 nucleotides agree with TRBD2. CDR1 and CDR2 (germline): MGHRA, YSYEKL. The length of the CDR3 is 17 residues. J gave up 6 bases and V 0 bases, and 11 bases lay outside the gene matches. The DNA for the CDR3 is TGCGCCAGCAGCCAAGACGCAAGCGGGAGGGCCCAAAGCGAGCAGTACTTC. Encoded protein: CASSQDASGRAQSEQYF.

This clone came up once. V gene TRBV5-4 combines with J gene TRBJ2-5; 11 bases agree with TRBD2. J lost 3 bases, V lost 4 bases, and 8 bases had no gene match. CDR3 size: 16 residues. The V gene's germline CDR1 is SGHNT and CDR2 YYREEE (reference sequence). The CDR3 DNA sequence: TGTGCCAGCAGCCTTCTTTTACTAGCGGGAGAAGAGACCCAGTACTTC. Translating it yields CASSLLLLAGEETQYF.

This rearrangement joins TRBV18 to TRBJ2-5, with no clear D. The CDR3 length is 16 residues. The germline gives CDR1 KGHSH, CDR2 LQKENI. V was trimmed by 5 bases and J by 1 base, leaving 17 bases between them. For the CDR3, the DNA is TGTGCCAGCTCAATAGCTGGCGGTTATACCCAAGAGACCCAGTACTTC. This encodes CASSIAGGYTQETQYF.